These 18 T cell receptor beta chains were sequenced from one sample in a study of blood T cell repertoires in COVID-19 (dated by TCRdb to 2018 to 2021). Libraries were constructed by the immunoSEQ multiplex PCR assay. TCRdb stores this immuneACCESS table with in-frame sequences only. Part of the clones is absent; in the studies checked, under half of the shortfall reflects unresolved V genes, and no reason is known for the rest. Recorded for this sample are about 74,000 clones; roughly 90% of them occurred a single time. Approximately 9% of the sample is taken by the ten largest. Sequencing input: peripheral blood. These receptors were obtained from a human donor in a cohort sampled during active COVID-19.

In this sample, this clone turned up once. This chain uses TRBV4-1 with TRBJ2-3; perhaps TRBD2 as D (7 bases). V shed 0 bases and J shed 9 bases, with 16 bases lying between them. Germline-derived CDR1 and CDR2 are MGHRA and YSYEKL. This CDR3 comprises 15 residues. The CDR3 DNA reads TGCGCCAGCAGCCAAGACCCCGGGGGGCGCGGGACGCAGTATTTT. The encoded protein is CASSQDPGGRGTQYF.

DNA of the CDR3: TGTGCCAGCAGCCAAGAGGCAGGGGGGACCTACGAGCAGTACTTC. This encodes CASSQEAGGTYEQYF. The gene calls are TRBV4-2 and TRBJ2-7; D is perhaps TRBD1 (7 bases). Germline loops: CDR1 LGHNA, CDR2 YNFKEQ. The V and J ends lost 0 bases and 2 bases respectively, with 11 bases between them. This CDR3 region has 15 residues.

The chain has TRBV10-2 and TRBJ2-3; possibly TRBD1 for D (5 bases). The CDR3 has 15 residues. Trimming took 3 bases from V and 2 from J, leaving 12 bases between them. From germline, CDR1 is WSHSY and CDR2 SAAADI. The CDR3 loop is CASSDFGRDTDTQYF. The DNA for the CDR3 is TGCGCCAGCAGTGATTTCGGCAGGGACACAGATACGCAGTATTTT.

As DNA, the CDR3 is TGTGCCAGCAGCCCCCGGGGTGAGCGGGGGGGGAAGGAGCAGTTCTTC. It specifies CASSPRGERGGKEQFF. The V gene is TRBV4-2, the J gene TRBJ2-1; TRBD2 matches 10 bases. The CDR3 runs to 16 residues. J gave up 10 bases and V 4 bases, and 13 bases lay outside the gene matches. CDR1 and CDR2 from the germline V gene are LGHNA and YNFKEQ.

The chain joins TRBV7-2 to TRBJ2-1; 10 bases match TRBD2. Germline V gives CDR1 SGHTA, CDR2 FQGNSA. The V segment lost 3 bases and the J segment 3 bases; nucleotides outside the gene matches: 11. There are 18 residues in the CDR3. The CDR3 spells CASSFELLAGELYNEQFF. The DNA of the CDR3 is TGTGCCAGCAGCTTTGAACTCCTAGCGGGAGAGCTCTACAATGAGCAGTTCTTC.

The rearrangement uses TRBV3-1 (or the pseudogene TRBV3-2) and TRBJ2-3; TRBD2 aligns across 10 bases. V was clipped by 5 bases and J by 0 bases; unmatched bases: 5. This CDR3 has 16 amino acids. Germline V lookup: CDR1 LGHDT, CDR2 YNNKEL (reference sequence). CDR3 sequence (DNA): TGTGCCAGCAGCTCGGGACTAGCGATGAGCACAGATACGCAGTATTTT. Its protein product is CASSSGLAMSTDTQYF.

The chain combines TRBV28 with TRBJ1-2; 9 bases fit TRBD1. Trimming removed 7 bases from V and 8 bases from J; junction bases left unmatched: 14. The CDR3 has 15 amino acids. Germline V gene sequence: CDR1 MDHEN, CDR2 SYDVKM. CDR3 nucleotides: TGTGCCAGCAACGGCTCGGGACAGGGCATGGAAGGCTACACCTTC. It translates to CASNGSGQGMEGYTF.

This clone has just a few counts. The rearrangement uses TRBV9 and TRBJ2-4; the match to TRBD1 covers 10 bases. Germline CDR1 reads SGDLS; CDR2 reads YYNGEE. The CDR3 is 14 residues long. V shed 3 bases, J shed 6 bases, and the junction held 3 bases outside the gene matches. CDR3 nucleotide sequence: TGTGCCAGCAGCGGCGGGACAGGGGTAAACATTCAGTACTTC. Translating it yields CASSGGTGVNIQYF.

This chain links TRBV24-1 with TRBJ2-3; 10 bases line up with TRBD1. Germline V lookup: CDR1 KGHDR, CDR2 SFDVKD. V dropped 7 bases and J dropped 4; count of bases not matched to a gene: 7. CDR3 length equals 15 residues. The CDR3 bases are TGTGCCACCAGACCCGGGACAGGGGACGCAGATACGCAGTATTTT. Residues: CATRPGTGDADTQYF.

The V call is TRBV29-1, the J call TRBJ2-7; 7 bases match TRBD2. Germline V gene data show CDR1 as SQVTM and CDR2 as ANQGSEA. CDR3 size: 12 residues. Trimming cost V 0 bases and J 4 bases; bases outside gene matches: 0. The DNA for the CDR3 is TGCAGCGTTGAAGACGGGGGGTACGAGCAGTACTTC. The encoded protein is CSVEDGGYEQYF.

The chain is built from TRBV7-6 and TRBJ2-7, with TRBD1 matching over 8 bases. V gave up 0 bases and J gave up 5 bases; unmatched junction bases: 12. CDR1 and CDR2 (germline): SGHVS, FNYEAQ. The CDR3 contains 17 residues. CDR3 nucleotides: TGTGCCAGCAGCTTAGCGCAGGCAGGGGGCTTTTCCCACGAGCAGTACTTC. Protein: CASSLAQAGGFSHEQYF. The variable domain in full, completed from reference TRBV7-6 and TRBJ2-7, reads GAGVSQSPRYKVTKRGQDVALRCDPISGHVSLYWYRQALGQGPEFLTYFNYEAQQDKSGLPNDRFSAERPEGSISTLTIQRTEQRDSAMYRCASSLAQAGGFSHEQYFGPGTRLTVT.

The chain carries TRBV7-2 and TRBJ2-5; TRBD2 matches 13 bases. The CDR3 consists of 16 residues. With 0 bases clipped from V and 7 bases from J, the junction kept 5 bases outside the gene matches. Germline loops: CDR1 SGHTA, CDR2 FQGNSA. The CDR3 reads CASSLAGTSGIGTQYF. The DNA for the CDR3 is TGTGCCAGCAGCTTAGCCGGGACTAGCGGGATTGGGACCCAGTACTTC.

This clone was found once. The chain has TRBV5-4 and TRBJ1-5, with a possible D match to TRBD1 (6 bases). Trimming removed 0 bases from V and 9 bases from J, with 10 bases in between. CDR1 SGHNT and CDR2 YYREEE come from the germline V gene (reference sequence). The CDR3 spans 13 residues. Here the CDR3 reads CASSLGSRGPQHF. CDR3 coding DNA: TGTGCCAGCAGCTTGGGGTCCAGGGGGCCCCAGCATTTT.

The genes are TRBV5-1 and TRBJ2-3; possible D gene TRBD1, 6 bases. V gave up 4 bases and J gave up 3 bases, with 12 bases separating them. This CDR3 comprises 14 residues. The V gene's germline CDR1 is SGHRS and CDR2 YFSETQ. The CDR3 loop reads CASSRDTQTDTQYF. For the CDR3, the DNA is TGCGCCAGCAGCAGGGACACCCAAACAGATACGCAGTATTTT.

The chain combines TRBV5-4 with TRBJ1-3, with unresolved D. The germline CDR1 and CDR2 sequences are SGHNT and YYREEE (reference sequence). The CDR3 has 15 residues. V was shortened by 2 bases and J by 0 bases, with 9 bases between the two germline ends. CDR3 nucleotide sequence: TGTGCCAGCAGCTTCGCCGGTGGCTCTGGAAACACCATATATTTT. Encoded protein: CASSFAGGSGNTIYF.

CDR3 amino acids: CASTAAGQRIYGYTF. DNA of the CDR3: TGTGCCAGCACCGCGGCGGGACAGAGGATCTATGGCTACACCTTC. The genes are TRBV28 and TRBJ1-2; 7 nucleotides agree with TRBD1. Looked up from germline, CDR1 is MDHEN and CDR2 is SYDVKM. Trimming removed 7 bases from V and 4 bases from J; junction bases left unmatched: 12. The length of the CDR3 is 15 residues.

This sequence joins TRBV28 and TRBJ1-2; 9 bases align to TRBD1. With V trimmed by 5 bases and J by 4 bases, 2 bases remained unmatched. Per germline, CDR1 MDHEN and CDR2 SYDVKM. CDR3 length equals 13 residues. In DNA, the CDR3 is TGTGCCAGCAGTCCGGGACAGGGCTATGGCTACACCTTC. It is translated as CASSPGQGYGYTF.

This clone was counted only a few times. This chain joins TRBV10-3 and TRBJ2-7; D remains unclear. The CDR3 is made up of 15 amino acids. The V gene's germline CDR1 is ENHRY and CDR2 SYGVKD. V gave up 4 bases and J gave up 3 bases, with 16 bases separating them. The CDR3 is CAISGNGQTVYEQYF. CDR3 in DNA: TGTGCCATCAGTGGTAATGGGCAGACCGTCTACGAGCAGTACTTC.